This T cell receptor beta chain was retrieved from a study of blood T cell repertoires in COVID-19. Study-wide context: The cDNA or gDNA used as material had been derived from T cells, B-cell-depleted T cells, or PBMCs.

Measured with immunoSEQ multiplex PCR; TCRdb has only the in-frame clones, and not every one. The table has over 150,000 clones, about 87% seen once; the top ten hold approximately 0.62%. A Seattle source enrolled patients during active infection and followed them longitudinally. V lost 2 bases to trimming and J lost 1 base, with 4 bases between them. Looked up from germline, CDR1 is KGHDR and CDR2 is SFDVKD. The CDR3 has 13 residues. This TCR was sampled from a man aged 55 to 70 with COVID-19, enrolled during active disease. Sequencing was performed on peripheral blood. The chain couples TRBV24-1 to TRBJ1-2, with D unclear. DNA for the CDR3: TGTGCCACCAGTGATTACAGTAACTATGGCTACACCTTC. Its protein is CATSDYSNYGYTF.